This passage covers 17 T cell receptor beta chains from one sample sequenced in a study of cytomegalovirus exposure and HLA in healthy donors. The primer mix had 60 Vbeta and 13 Jbeta primers. TCRdb's copy holds only in-frame clones and misses some; the assay was immunoSEQ multiplex PCR. The sample gives some 170,000 clones, roughly 79% of which show up once; less than 15% is in the top ten. The source material was PBMCs. These receptors were collected from a woman aged 45-65 years in good health and CMV-seronegative.

The V call is TRBV5-1, the J call TRBJ1-4; D remains ambiguous. Trimming took 5 bases from V and 1 from J, leaving 12 bases between them. Looked up from germline, CDR1 is SGHRS and CDR2 is YFSETQ. The CDR3 extends over 15 amino acids. In nucleotides, the CDR3 is TGCGCCAGCAGGATCTCGGGGATAACTAATGAAAAACTGTTTTTT. Protein sequence: CASRISGITNEKLFF.

This clone was seen just once. V and J are TRBV19 and TRBJ2-7; 8 nucleotides align to TRBD1. With V trimmed by 6 bases and J by 1 base, 8 bases remained unmatched. Germline V gene lookup returns CDR1 LNHDA and CDR2 SQIVND (reference sequence). The CDR3 has 15 amino acids. The CDR3 DNA is TGTGCCAGTAGCAGCCGCCGGGACAGGTCCTACGAGCAGTACTTC. Amino acids: CASSSRRDRSYEQYF.

The V gene is TRBV6-6, the J gene TRBJ2-3, with D maybe TRBD1 (5 bases). V lost 2 bases to trimming and J lost 6 bases, with 18 bases between them. The V gene's germline CDR1 is MNHNY and CDR2 SVGAGI (reference sequence). There are 16 residues in the CDR3. This CDR3 reads CASSYPRGIRWDTQYF. The CDR3 DNA is TGTGCCAGCAGTTACCCAAGGGGTATTCGGTGGGATACGCAGTATTTT.

This clone was picked up a small number of times. The chain has TRBV4-2 and TRBJ2-7, with 9 nucleotides matching TRBD2. The V gene's germline CDR1 is LGHNA and CDR2 YNFKEQ. With 1 base clipped from V and 5 bases from J, the junction kept 6 bases outside the gene matches. There are 15 residues in the CDR3. The CDR3 here is CASSQVGGRGNEQYF. CDR3 nucleotide sequence: TGTGCCAGCAGCCAAGTCGGCGGGAGGGGTAACGAGCAGTACTTC.

The chain uses TRBV7-9 and TRBJ1-2; weak D call: TRBD1 (5 bases). V was shortened by 0 bases and J by 5 bases, with 7 bases between the two germline ends. Germline V gene sequence: CDR1 SEHNR, CDR2 FQNEAQ (reference sequence). This CDR3 is 13 amino acids long. The CDR3 loop is CASSLAGGYGYTF. The CDR3 DNA reads as TGTGCCAGCAGCTTAGCCGGGGGGTATGGCTACACCTTC.

J is TRBJ1-5 and V is TRBV11-2; 7 nucleotides line up with TRBD1. J lost 6 bases, V lost 4 bases, and 3 bases had no gene match. Germline assignment: CDR1 SGHAT and CDR2 FQNNGV. This CDR3 contains 13 residues. The CDR3 DNA sequence: TGTGCCAGCAGCTCACAGGGGATTCAGCCCCAGCATTTT. Translation: CASSSQGIQPQHF.

V is TRBV7-8 and J is TRBJ1-2; 8 bases agree with TRBD1. The CDR3 is 14 amino acids. Trimming took 5 bases from V and 4 from J; bases not matched to a gene: 6. Germline CDR1 is SGHVS and CDR2 is FQNEAQ. CDR3 in DNA: TGTGCCAGCAGCCACAGGGGGGGAGGCTATGGCTACACCTTC. Translating it yields CASSHRGGGYGYTF.

The chain combines TRBV5-1 with TRBJ2-7; possible D gene TRBD2, 5 bases. The germline CDR1 and CDR2 sequences are SGHRS and YFSETQ. Trimming cost V 1 base and J 3 bases, with 11 bases left between them. This CDR3 region has 14 residues. The CDR3 loop is CASSLQPTSYEQYF. The CDR3 DNA follows: TGCGCCAGCAGCTTGCAGCCAACTAGCTACGAGCAGTACTTC.

This clone was counted between two and nine times. The rearrangement joins TRBV5-1 to TRBJ2-5, with TRBD2 matching 8 bases. The V segment lost 0 bases and the J segment 2 bases; nucleotides outside the gene matches: 9. Germline V gives CDR1 SGHRS, CDR2 YFSETQ. The CDR3 totals 17 residues. Here the CDR3 reads CASSLALDSGMQETQYF. The CDR3 bases are TGCGCCAGCAGCTTGGCCCTTGATAGCGGGATGCAAGAGACCCAGTACTTC.

The genes are TRBV4-3 and TRBJ2-1; D might be TRBD1 (6 bases). V shed 0 bases and J shed 0 bases, with 12 bases lying between them. The CDR3 length is 17 residues. The germline gives CDR1 LGHNA, CDR2 YSLEER. The CDR3 region is CASSQERGTSSYNEQFF. The CDR3 DNA follows: TGCGCCAGCAGCCAAGAACGTGGGACAAGCTCCTACAATGAGCAGTTCTTC.

This clone came up once. The gene calls are TRBV7-9 and TRBJ2-7; D unresolved. The CDR3 length is 14 residues. V lost 7 bases and J 7 bases, leaving 20 bases between the germline ends. Germline loops: CDR1 SEHNR, CDR2 FQNEAQ (reference sequence). In DNA, the CDR3 is TGTGCCAGCACCGCCGACTCCCTGCCCTGGGAGCAGTACTTC. Translation gives CASTADSLPWEQYF.

The chain employs TRBV5-1 and TRBJ2-2; 7 bases match TRBD1. The V gene's germline CDR1 is SGHRS and CDR2 YFSETQ. V was pared by 3 bases and J by 8 bases, with 13 bases of the junction left unmatched. The CDR3 length is 16 residues. CDR3 nucleotides: TGCGCCAGCAGCTCTCCCACCGACAGGGTGGCTGGGGAGCTGTTTTTT. Its protein product is CASSSPTDRVAGELFF.

This clone was seen a handful of times. The rearrangement joins TRBV11-2 to TRBJ1-2; 7 bases line up with TRBD1. The V segment lost 5 bases and the J segment 6 bases; nucleotides outside the gene matches: 3. This CDR3 has 12 residues. Germline CDR1 SGHAT, CDR2 FQNNGV. The CDR3 DNA reads TGTGCCAGCAGCCCAGGGGGGCATGGCTACACCTTC. This gives the protein CASSPGGHGYTF.

The rearrangement joins TRBV5-6 to TRBJ2-7, with a possible D match to TRBD1 (5 bases). V gave up 3 bases and J gave up 3 bases, with 13 bases separating them. CDR3 length equals 14 residues. Germline loops: CDR1 SGHDT, CDR2 YYEEEE. CDR3 residues: CASSSDSPVYEQYF. The CDR3 nucleotides read TGTGCCAGCAGCTCCGACAGTCCGGTCTACGAGCAGTACTTC.

This chain connects TRBV5-1 to TRBJ1-1; TRBD1 is a possible D gene (5 bases). Trimming pared 1 base from V and 5 bases from J, leaving 12 bases between. The germline gives CDR1 SGHRS, CDR2 YFSETQ. CDR3 size: 14 residues. For the CDR3, the DNA is TGCGCCAGCAGCTTGTATCAGGGAGGAACTGAAGCTTTCTTT. Its protein product is CASSLYQGGTEAFF.

The chain links TRBV7-2 to TRBJ1-5, with 8 bases fitting TRBD1. Germline CDR1 SGHTA, CDR2 FQGNSA. The CDR3 consists of 19 residues. V shed 5 bases and J 4 bases; nucleotides not matched to a gene: 19. This CDR3 is CASSPRTEIGQGRNQPQHF. CDR3 nucleotides: TGTGCCAGCAGCCCAAGAACTGAGATAGGACAGGGTCGAAATCAGCCCCAGCATTTT. The whole variable domain, remainder taken from reference TRBV7-2 and TRBJ1-5, is GAGVSQSPSNKVTEKGKDVELRCDPISGHTALYWYRQSLGQGLEFLIYFQGNSAPDKSGLPSDRFSAERTGGSVSTLTIQRTQQEDSAVYLCASSPRTEIGQGRNQPQHFGDGTRLSIL.

The chain is built from TRBV11-2 and TRBJ1-2; weak D call: TRBD1 (5 bases). Trimming took off 5 bases at V and 2 bases at J, with 12 bases between the two ends. The CDR3 is 14 residues long. From germline, CDR1 is SGHAT and CDR2 FQNNGV. CDR3 protein: CASSVSGGNYGYTF. The CDR3 region has the DNA TGTGCCAGCAGCGTTAGCGGGGGGAACTATGGCTACACCTTC. The complete variable domain, with remaining parts taken from reference TRBV11-2 and TRBJ1-2, reads EAGVAQSPRYKIIEKRQSVAFWCNPISGHATLYWYQQILGQGPKLLIQFQNNGVVDDSQLPKDRFSAERLKGVDSTLKIQPAKLEDSAVYLCASSVSGGNYGYTFGSGTRLTVV.